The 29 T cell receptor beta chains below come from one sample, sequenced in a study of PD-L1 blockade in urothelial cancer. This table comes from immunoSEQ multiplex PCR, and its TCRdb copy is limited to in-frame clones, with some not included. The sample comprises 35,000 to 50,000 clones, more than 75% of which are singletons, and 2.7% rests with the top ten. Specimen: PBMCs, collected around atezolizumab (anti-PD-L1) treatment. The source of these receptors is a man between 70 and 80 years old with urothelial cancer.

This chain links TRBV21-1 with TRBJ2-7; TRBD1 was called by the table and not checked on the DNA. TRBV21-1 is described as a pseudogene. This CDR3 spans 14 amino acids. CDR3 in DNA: TGTGCCAGCAGCAAATGCGGACAGGCCTACGAGCAGTACTTC. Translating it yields CASSKCGQAYEQYF.

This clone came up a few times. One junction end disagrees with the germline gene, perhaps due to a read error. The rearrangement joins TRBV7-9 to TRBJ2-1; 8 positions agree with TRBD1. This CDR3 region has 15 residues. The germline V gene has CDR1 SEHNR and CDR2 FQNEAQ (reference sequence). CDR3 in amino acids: CASSLRTGSFNEQFF. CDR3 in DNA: TGTGCCAGCAGCTTGAGGACAGGGTCCTTCAATGAGCAGTTCTTC.

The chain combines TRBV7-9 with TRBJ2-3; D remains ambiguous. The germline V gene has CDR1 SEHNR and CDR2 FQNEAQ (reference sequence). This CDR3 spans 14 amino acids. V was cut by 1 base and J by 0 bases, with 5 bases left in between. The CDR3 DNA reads TGTGCCAGCAGCTTAGGGCATAGCACAGATACGCAGTATTTT. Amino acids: CASSLGHSTDTQYF.

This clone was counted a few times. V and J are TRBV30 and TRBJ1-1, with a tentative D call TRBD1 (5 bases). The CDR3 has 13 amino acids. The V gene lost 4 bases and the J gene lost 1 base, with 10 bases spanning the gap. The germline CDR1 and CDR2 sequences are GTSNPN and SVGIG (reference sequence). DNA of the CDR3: TGTGCCTGGACCCTCGGGGGGAACACTGAAGCTTTCTTT. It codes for CAWTLGGNTEAFF.

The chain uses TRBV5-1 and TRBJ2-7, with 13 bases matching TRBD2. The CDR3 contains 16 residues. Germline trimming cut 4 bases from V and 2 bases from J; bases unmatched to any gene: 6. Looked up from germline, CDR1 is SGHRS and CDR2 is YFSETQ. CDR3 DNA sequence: TGCGCCAGCAGCCGTAGGGGGACTAGCGGGACCTACGAGCAGTACTTC. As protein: CASSRRGTSGTYEQYF. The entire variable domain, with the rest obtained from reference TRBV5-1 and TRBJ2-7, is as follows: KAGVTQTPRYLIKTRGQQVTLSCSPISGHRSVSWYQQTPGQGLQFLFEYFSETQRNKGNFPGRFSGRQFSNSRSEMNVSTLELGDSALYLCASSRRGTSGTYEQYFGPGTRLTVT.

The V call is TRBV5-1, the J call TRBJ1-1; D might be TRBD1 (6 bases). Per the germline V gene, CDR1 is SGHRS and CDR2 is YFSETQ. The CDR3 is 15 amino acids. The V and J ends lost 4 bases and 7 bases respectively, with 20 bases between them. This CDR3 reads CASSVRTGKGGEAFF. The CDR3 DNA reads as TGCGCCAGCAGCGTTCGGACGGGGAAAGGGGGTGAAGCTTTCTTT.

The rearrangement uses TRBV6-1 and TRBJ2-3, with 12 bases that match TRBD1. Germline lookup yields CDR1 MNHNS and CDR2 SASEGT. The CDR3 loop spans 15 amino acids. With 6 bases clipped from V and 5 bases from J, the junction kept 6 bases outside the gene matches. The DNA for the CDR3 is TGTGCCAGCAGCGAGGGACAGGGGGCGAAAGATACGCAGTATTTT. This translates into CASSEGQGAKDTQYF.

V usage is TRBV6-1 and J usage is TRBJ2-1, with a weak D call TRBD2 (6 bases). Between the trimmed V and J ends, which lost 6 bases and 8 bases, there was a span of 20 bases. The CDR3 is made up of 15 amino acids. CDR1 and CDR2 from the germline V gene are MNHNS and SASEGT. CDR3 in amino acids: CASRGSGTPVHEQFF. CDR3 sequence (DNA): TGTGCCAGCAGGGGCTCCGGGACTCCAGTCCATGAGCAGTTCTTC.

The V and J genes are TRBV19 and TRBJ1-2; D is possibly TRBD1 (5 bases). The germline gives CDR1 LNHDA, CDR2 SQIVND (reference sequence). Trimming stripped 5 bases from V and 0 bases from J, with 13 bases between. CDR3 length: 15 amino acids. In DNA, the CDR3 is TGTGCCAGTAGTGCGACAGCTTTAGCTAACTATGGCTACACCTTC. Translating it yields CASSATALANYGYTF.

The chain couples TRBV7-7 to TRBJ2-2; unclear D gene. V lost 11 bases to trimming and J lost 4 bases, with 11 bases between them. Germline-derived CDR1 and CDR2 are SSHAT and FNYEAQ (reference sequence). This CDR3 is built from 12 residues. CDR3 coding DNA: TGTGCCGGTGGCAGTACCACCGGGGAGCTGTTTTTT. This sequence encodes CAGGSTTGELFF.

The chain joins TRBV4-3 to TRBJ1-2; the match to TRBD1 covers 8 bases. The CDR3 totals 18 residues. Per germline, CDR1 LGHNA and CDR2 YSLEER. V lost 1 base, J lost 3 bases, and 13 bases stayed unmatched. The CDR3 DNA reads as TGCGCCAGCAGCCAAGGGAGGATCCAGGGGGCGCAGGACTATGGCTACACCTTC. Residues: CASSQGRIQGAQDYGYTF.

The CDR3 loop is CASSQGNYGYTF. DNA of the CDR3: TGTGCCAGCAGTCAGGGTAACTATGGCTACACCTTC. The chain links TRBV6-1 to TRBJ1-2; D perhaps matches TRBD1 (5 bases). This CDR3 has 12 residues. Germline loops: CDR1 MNHNS, CDR2 SASEGT. The germline V and J ends were trimmed by 5 bases and 1 base, with 5 bases remaining between them.

The CDR3 protein is CASSKQGGYTEAFF. In DNA, the CDR3 is TGTGCCAGCAGCAAACAGGGGGGCTACACTGAAGCTTTCTTT. This chain connects TRBV7-3 to TRBJ1-1; TRBD1 matches 8 bases. The CDR3 consists of 14 residues. The germline gives CDR1 SGHTA, CDR2 FQGTGA. With 5 bases clipped from V and 3 bases from J, the junction kept 5 bases outside the gene matches.

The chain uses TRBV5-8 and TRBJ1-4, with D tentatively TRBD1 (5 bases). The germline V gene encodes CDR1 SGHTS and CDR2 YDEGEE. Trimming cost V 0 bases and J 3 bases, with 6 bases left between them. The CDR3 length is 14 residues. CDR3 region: CASSLGQSNEKLFF. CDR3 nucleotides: TGTGCCAGCAGCTTGGGACAGTCTAATGAAAAACTGTTTTTT.

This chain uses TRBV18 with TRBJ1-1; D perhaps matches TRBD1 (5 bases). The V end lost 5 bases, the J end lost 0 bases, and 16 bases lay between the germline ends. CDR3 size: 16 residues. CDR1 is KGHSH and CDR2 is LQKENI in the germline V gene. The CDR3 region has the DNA TGTGCCAGCTCAAAAGCGGGCGGAGGGGTGAACACTGAAGCTTTCTTT. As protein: CASSKAGGGVNTEAFF.

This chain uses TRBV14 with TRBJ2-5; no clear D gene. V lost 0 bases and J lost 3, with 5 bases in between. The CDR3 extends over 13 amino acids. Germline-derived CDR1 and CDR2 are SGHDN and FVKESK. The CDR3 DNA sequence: TGTGCCAGCAGCCAAGATCTCGAAGAGACCCAGTACTTC. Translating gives CASSQDLEETQYF.

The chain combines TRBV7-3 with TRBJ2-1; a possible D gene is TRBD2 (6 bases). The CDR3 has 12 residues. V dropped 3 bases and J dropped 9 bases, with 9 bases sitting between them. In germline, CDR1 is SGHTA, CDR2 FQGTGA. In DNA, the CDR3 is TGTGCCAGCAGCTTGGGAGGCCGTGAGCAGTTCTTC. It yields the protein CASSLGGREQFF.

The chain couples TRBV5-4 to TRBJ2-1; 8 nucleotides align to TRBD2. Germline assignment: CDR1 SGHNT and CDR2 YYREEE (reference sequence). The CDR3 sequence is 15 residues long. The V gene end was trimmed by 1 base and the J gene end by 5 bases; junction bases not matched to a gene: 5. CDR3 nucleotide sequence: TGTGCCAGCAGCTTGTCGGGAGGGGCCGACAATGAGCAGTTCTTC. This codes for CASSLSGGADNEQFF.

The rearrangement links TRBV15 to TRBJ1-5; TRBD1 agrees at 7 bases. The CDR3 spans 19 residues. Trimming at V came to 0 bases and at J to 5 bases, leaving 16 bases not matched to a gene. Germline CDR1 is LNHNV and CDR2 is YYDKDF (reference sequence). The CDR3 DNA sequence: TGTGCCACCAGCAGAGAGATCGCCGTGGGGGACAGCTCTTATCAGCCCCAGCATTTT. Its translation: CATSREIAVGDSSYQPQHF. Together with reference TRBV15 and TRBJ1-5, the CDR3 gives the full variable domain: DAMVIQNPRYQVTQFGKPVTLSCSQTLNHNVMYWYQQKSSQAPKLLFHYYDKDFNNEADTPDNFQSRRPNTSFCFLDIRSPGLGDTAMYLCATSREIAVGDSSYQPQHFGDGTRLSIL.

The DNA for the CDR3 is TGTGCCAGCAGCAGAAGGACAAACCCTACTAGCACAGATACGCAGTATTTT. This translates into CASSRRTNPTSTDTQYF. This sequence joins TRBV11-3 and TRBJ2-3; tentatively, D is TRBD1 (5 bases). Trimming pared 5 bases from V and 0 bases from J, leaving 18 bases between. CDR1 SGHNT and CDR2 YENEEA come from the germline V gene. The CDR3 loop spans 17 amino acids.

The CDR3, as DNA: TGCGCCAGCAGCCAAGAAGCTAATCTTAACTATGGCTACACCTTC. Its translation: CASSQEANLNYGYTF. The rearrangement uses TRBV4-1 and TRBJ1-2; no clear D. The germline V and J ends were trimmed by 0 bases and 1 base, with 9 bases remaining between them. In germline, CDR1 is MGHRA, CDR2 YSYEKL. This CDR3 region has 15 residues.

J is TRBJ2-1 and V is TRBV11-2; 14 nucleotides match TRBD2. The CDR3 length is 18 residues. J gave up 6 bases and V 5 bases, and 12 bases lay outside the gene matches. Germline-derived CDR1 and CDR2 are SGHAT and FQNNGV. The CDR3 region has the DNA TGTGCCAGCAGCCCCCTAGTGATGGGACTAGCGGGAGCCAATGAGCAGTTCTTC. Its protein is CASSPLVMGLAGANEQFF.

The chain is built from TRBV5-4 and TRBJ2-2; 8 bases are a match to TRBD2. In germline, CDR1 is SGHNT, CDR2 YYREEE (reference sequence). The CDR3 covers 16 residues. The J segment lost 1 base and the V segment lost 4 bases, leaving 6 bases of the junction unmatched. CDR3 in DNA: TGTGCCAGCAGCCCGGTAGCGGGGAGGAACACCGGGGAGCTGTTTTTT. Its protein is CASSPVAGRNTGELFF.

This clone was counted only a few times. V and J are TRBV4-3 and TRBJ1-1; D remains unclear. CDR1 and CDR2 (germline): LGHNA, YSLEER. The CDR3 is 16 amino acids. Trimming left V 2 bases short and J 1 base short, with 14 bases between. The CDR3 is CASSQLAGGGNTEAFF. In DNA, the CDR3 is TGCGCCAGCAGCCAACTGGCGGGCGGTGGGAACACTGAAGCTTTCTTT.

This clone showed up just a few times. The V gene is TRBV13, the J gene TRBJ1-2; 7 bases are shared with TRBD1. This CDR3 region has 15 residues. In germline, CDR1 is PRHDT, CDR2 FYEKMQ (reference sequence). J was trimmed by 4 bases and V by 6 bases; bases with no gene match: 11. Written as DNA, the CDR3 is TGTGCCAGCAGTCAGGCGACAGGGCGCTTCTATGGCTACACCTTC. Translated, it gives CASSQATGRFYGYTF.

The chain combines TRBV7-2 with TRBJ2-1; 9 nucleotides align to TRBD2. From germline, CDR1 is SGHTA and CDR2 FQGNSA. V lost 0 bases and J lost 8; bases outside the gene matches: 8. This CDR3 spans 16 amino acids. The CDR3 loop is CASSLARGLAIDEQFF. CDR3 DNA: TGTGCCAGCAGCTTAGCGCGTGGACTAGCGATCGATGAGCAGTTCTTC. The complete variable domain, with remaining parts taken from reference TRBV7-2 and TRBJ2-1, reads GAGVSQSPSNKVTEKGKDVELRCDPISGHTALYWYRQSLGQGLEFLIYFQGNSAPDKSGLPSDRFSAERTGGSVSTLTIQRTQQEDSAVYLCASSLARGLAIDEQFFGPGTRLTVL.

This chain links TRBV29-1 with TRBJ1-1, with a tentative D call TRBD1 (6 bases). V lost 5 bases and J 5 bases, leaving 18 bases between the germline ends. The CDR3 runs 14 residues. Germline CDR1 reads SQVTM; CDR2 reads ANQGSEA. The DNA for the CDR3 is TGCAGCGTTCGTATCGGCCCCAGGGGAACTGAAGCTTTCTTT. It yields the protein CSVRIGPRGTEAFF.

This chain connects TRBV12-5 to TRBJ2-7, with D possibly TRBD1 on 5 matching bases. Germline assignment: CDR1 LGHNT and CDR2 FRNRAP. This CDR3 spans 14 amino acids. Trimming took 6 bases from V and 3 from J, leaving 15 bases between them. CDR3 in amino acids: CASGPDQGFYEQYF. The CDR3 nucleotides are TGTGCTAGTGGCCCAGACCAGGGTTTCTACGAGCAGTACTTC.

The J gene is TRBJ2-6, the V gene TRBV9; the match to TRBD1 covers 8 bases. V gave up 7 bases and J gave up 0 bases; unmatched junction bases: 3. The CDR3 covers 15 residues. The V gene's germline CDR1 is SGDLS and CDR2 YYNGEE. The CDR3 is CASGQGGSGANVLTF. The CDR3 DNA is TGTGCCAGCGGACAGGGCGGCTCTGGGGCCAACGTCCTGACTTTC.